The 26 T cell receptor beta chains given below trace back to one sample, sequenced in a study of control samples from healthy donors and cancer patients. Assay used: immunoSEQ multiplex PCR; TCRdb lists only in-frame clones, some missing. The sample consists of under 150,000 clones, approximately 89% of them appearing once. Sequencing was done on a sample of PBMCs. Receptors originate from a man between 45 and 60 years old with head and neck cancer.

CDR3 DNA: TGCGCCAGCAGCTTGAGTGCGGATACGCAGTATTTT. Residues: CASSLSADTQYF. This rearrangement joins TRBV5-1 to TRBJ2-3; no clear D gene. This CDR3 is 12 amino acids long. V lost 1 base, J lost 6 bases, and 6 bases lay in between. Germline V lookup: CDR1 SGHRS, CDR2 YFSETQ. Combining the CDR3 with reference TRBV5-1 and TRBJ2-3 gives the whole variable domain KAGVTQTPRYLIKTRGQQVTLSCSPISGHRSVSWYQQTPGQGLQFLFEYFSETQRNKGNFPGRFSGRQFSNSRSEMNVSTLELGDSALYLCASSLSADTQYFGPGTRLTVL.

J is TRBJ2-3 and V is TRBV10-2; D call uncertain. The germline V and J ends were trimmed by 3 bases and 1 base, with 8 bases remaining between them. From germline, CDR1 is WSHSY and CDR2 SAAADI. This CDR3 contains 14 residues. The CDR3 DNA sequence: TGCGCCAGCAGTGATCATAGGGGCACAGATACGCAGTATTTT. Translation gives CASSDHRGTDTQYF.

The chain links TRBV13 to TRBJ2-7; tentatively, D is TRBD1 (5 bases). The CDR3 sequence is 15 residues long. V lost 5 bases and J lost 3, with 17 bases in between. Germline assignment: CDR1 PRHDT and CDR2 FYEKMQ (reference sequence). In DNA form, the CDR3 reads TGTGCCAGCAGCCCCCGAGCAACAGGAGTCTACGAGCAGTACTTC. Translation: CASSPRATGVYEQYF.

This clone has only a few counts. The rearrangement links TRBV11-1 to TRBJ2-1, with 7 bases matching TRBD2. The germline gives CDR1 SGHAT, CDR2 FQDESV (reference sequence). CDR3 size: 14 residues. Losses at the gene ends were 7 bases for V and 8 bases for J; bases not matched to a gene: 11. CDR3 bases: TGTGCCAGCAACCCTCGGACTAGGGCGGATGAGCAGTTCTTC. Its protein is CASNPRTRADEQFF.

The chain has TRBV5-6 and TRBJ2-1, with D maybe TRBD2 (5 bases). Germline values: CDR1 SGHDT, CDR2 YYEEEE. Trimming removed 1 base at V and 5 bases at J, with 7 bases between. The CDR3 is 13 amino acids. CDR3 sequence (DNA): TGTGCCAGCAGCTTGCCGGGGAACAATGAGCAGTTCTTC. Translated, it gives CASSLPGNNEQFF.

The rearrangement joins TRBV12-3 or TRBV12-4 to TRBJ2-3; D remains unclear. The V gene lost 4 bases and the J gene lost 5 bases, with 10 bases spanning the gap. This CDR3 has 13 residues. The CDR3 bases are TGTGCCAGCAGTTCTTTCCAGAGAGATACGCAGTATTTT. It translates to CASSSFQRDTQYF.

The gene calls are TRBV2 and TRBJ1-2; D unresolved. The CDR3 loop spans 16 amino acids. Germline values: CDR1 SNHLY, CDR2 FYNNEI. The V gene lost 2 bases and the J gene lost 4 bases, with 17 bases spanning the gap. The CDR3 DNA follows: TGTGCCAGCAGTGAAAGAAAGTTAAGCGGGTTCTATGGCTACACCTTC. Residues: CASSERKLSGFYGYTF.

The rearrangement joins TRBV6-5 to TRBJ1-2, with a tentative D call TRBD1 (6 bases). V lost 6 bases to trimming and J lost 7 bases, with 9 bases between them. Germline V CDR1 and CDR2: MNHEY, SVGAGI. CDR3 length equals 11 residues. The CDR3 DNA is TGTGCCAGCAGGGACAGTACTGGCTACACCTTC. Translated: CASRDSTGYTF.

The genes are TRBV24-1 and TRBJ2-1, with D possibly matching TRBD2 (5 bases). The CDR3 spans 12 residues. V was shortened by 3 bases and J by 7 bases, with 6 bases between the two germline ends. Germline-derived CDR1 and CDR2 are KGHDR and SFDVKD. The CDR3 loop reads CATSDRGNEQFF. In DNA form, the CDR3 reads TGTGCCACCAGTGATCGGGGTAATGAGCAGTTCTTC.

The J gene is TRBJ1-3, the V gene TRBV30, with D tentatively TRBD1 (5 bases). Germline V gives CDR1 GTSNPN, CDR2 SVGIG (reference sequence). Trimming stripped 5 bases from V and 0 bases from J, with 8 bases between. The length of the CDR3 is 13 residues. DNA for the CDR3: TGTGCCTGGGACAGCTCCTCTGGAAACACCATATATTTT. This gives the protein CAWDSSSGNTIYF. Variable domain in full (rest from reference TRBV30 and TRBJ1-3): SQTIHQWPATLVQPVGSPLSLECTVEGTSNPNLYWYRQAAGRGLQLLFYSVGIGQISSEVPQNLSASRPQDRQFILSSKKLLLSDSGFYLCAWDSSSGNTIYFGEGSWLTVV.

The CDR3 coding sequence is TGTGCCAGCTCCCTCGACAGGACCTTCACTGAAGCTTTCTTT. Translation: CASSLDRTFTEAFF. This sequence joins TRBV7-6 and TRBJ1-1; D perhaps matches TRBD1 (6 bases). Trimming left V 8 bases short and J 4 bases short, with 17 bases between. The CDR3 covers 14 residues. Germline assignment: CDR1 SGHVS and CDR2 FNYEAQ.

The chain joins TRBV5-1 to TRBJ2-3; D not certain. Trimming pared 0 bases from V and 3 bases from J, leaving 14 bases between. The germline gives CDR1 SGHRS, CDR2 YFSETQ. The CDR3 is 16 amino acids. CDR3 loop: CASSLGADPTTDTQYF. The CDR3 coding sequence is TGCGCCAGCAGCTTGGGCGCAGACCCTACGACAGATACGCAGTATTTT. Drawing the rest from reference TRBV5-1 and TRBJ2-3, the complete variable domain is KAGVTQTPRYLIKTRGQQVTLSCSPISGHRSVSWYQQTPGQGLQFLFEYFSETQRNKGNFPGRFSGRQFSNSRSEMNVSTLELGDSALYLCASSLGADPTTDTQYFGPGTRLTVL.

V is TRBV6-5 and J is TRBJ1-2; 7 bases match TRBD1. This CDR3 spans 14 amino acids. With V trimmed by 3 bases and J by 5 bases, 6 bases remained unmatched. CDR1 and CDR2 from the germline V gene are MNHEY and SVGAGI. The DNA for the CDR3 is TGTGCCAGCAGTTATTTCGGGACAGATTATGGCTACACCTTC. Translating it yields CASSYFGTDYGYTF.

The chain employs TRBV2 and TRBJ2-3; the D gene is possibly TRBD2 (6 bases). This CDR3 has 15 amino acids. With 6 bases removed from V and 4 bases from J, the gap between germline ends came to 17 bases. CDR1 is SNHLY, CDR2 FYNNEI, per germline. CDR3 DNA: TGTGCCAGCAGGGACTACTTGGATCGTCCAGATACGCAGTATTTT. Translated, it gives CASRDYLDRPDTQYF.

The CDR3 region is CATSRGNQPQHF. Written as DNA, the CDR3 is TGTGCCACCAGCAGGGGCAATCAGCCCCAGCATTTT. The chain combines TRBV15 with TRBJ1-5; D is unresolved. Germline assignment: CDR1 LNHNV and CDR2 YYDKDF (reference sequence). CDR3 length: 12 residues. V lost 3 bases and J 2 bases, leaving 2 bases between the germline ends.

This clone was counted once. The DNA of the CDR3 is TGTGCCAGTAGTATTTGGGGACAGGGGAGCACAGATACGCAGTATTTT. It is translated as CASSIWGQGSTDTQYF. The rearrangement uses TRBV19 and TRBJ2-3, with TRBD1 identical over 10 bases. V was pared by 3 bases and J by 0 bases, with 3 bases of the junction left unmatched. The CDR3 is 16 residues long. Germline CDR1 LNHDA, CDR2 SQIVND (reference sequence).

V is TRBV10-3 and J is TRBJ2-1; no definite D call. The ends were cut back, 6 bases at V and 8 bases at J, with 32 bases in the middle. This CDR3 contains 19 residues. In germline, CDR1 is ENHRY, CDR2 SYGVKD. This CDR3 reads CAISPSDFPKGLMFDEQFF. The CDR3 DNA follows: TGTGCCATCAGCCCATCTGATTTCCCGAAAGGGCTCATGTTCGATGAGCAGTTCTTC.

The table lists this clone with many counts. V usage is TRBV7-9 and J usage is TRBJ1-1; D remains ambiguous. The CDR3 is 14 amino acids. Germline V gene data show CDR1 as SEHNR and CDR2 as FQNEAQ (reference sequence). The ends were cut back, 1 base at V and 7 bases at J, with 13 bases in the middle. As DNA, the CDR3 is TGTGCCAGCAGCTTAGTCGACGCCCCGGGTGAAGCTTTCTTT. This encodes CASSLVDAPGEAFF.

The chain joins TRBV19 to TRBJ2-5; no clear D. The CDR3 is made up of 15 amino acids. Trimming pared 4 bases from V and 0 bases from J, leaving 12 bases between. Looked up from germline, CDR1 is LNHDA and CDR2 is SQIVND (reference sequence). In nucleotides, the CDR3 is TGTGCCAGTAGTACATACCAGAGTAACCAAGAGACCCAGTACTTC. Translating gives CASSTYQSNQETQYF.

This clone was counted once. The V and J genes are TRBV4-1 and TRBJ2-7, with no clear D. Germline CDR1 and CDR2: MGHRA and YSYEKL. Trimming cost V 4 bases and J 5 bases, with 15 bases left between them. This CDR3 region has 14 residues. CDR3 residues: CASSLRSFTDEQYF. CDR3 DNA sequence: TGCGCCAGCAGCCTTCGGTCGTTCACCGACGAGCAGTACTTC.

This sequence joins TRBV6-5 and TRBJ2-7; D may be TRBD1 or TRBD2 (5 bases each). V was trimmed by 10 bases and J by 2 bases, leaving 18 bases between them. The CDR3 covers 14 residues. CDR1 MNHEY and CDR2 SVGAGI come from the germline V gene. CDR3 sequence reads: CATPGPYGPYEQYF. The DNA for the CDR3 is TGTGCCACCCCGGGACCCTACGGACCCTACGAGCAGTACTTC.

The V gene is TRBV5-1, the J gene TRBJ2-3; D gene ambiguous. Looked up from germline, CDR1 is SGHRS and CDR2 is YFSETQ. V was pared by 1 base and J by 0 bases, with 9 bases between. The CDR3 is made up of 15 amino acids. The CDR3 DNA reads as TGCGCCAGCAGCTTGAACCAGCCCAGCACAGATACGCAGTATTTT. Protein sequence: CASSLNQPSTDTQYF. Supplemented by reference TRBV5-1 and TRBJ2-3, the full variable domain reads KAGVTQTPRYLIKTRGQQVTLSCSPISGHRSVSWYQQTPGQGLQFLFEYFSETQRNKGNFPGRFSGRQFSNSRSEMNVSTLELGDSALYLCASSLNQPSTDTQYFGPGTRLTVL.

The chain uses TRBV29-1 and TRBJ2-2; 8 bases map to TRBD1. Germline CDR1 SQVTM, CDR2 ANQGSEA. The V segment lost 1 base and the J segment 9 bases; nucleotides outside the gene matches: 4. This CDR3 spans 13 amino acids. CDR3 in amino acids: CSVEGWTGRELFF. The CDR3 DNA is TGCAGCGTTGAAGGTTGGACAGGGAGGGAGCTGTTTTTT.

The chain combines TRBV5-1 with TRBJ2-2, with D tentatively TRBD1 (6 bases). Germline CDR1 SGHRS, CDR2 YFSETQ. The CDR3 is 16 residues long. Trimming shortened V by 6 bases and J by 0 bases, and 15 bases separated the two germline ends. CDR3: CASNPSGVTNTGELFF. The CDR3, as DNA: TGCGCCAGCAATCCTTCAGGGGTGACGAACACCGGGGAGCTGTTTTTT.

This chain links TRBV19 with TRBJ2-2; D tentatively fits TRBD1 or TRBD2 (5 bases each). This CDR3 is built from 10 residues. In germline, CDR1 is LNHDA, CDR2 SQIVND (reference sequence). The V end lost 8 bases, the J end lost 13 bases, and 11 bases lay between the germline ends. CDR3 coding DNA: TGTGCCAGTGGGGACCCCGGGCTGTTTTTT. This codes for CASGDPGLFF.

This chain joins TRBV3-1 (or the pseudogene TRBV3-2) and TRBJ2-1; D possibly matches TRBD1 or TRBD2 (5 bases each). The CDR3 totals 12 residues. CDR1 LGHDT and CDR2 YNNKEL come from the germline V gene (reference sequence). Trimming pared 3 bases from V and 13 bases from J, leaving 13 bases between. The CDR3: CASSHYGTAQFF. The CDR3 coding sequence is TGTGCCAGCAGCCACTACGGGACGGCCCAGTTCTTC.